These T cell receptor beta chains were read from a single sample in a study of identical twins. TCRdb independently ran MiXCR on the 5' RACE reads; one entry per CDR3 protein. The repertoire includes hundreds of thousands of distinct CDR3 sequences, 9% to 15% of them detected once, and roughly 1.5% sits in the top ten. These data were likewise used in another study, on yellow fever vaccine responses in identical twins.

The sequenced sample was PBMCs. Receptors were obtained from a young woman in good health. Both conserved end residues are part of each CDR3. D genes are given only for firm matches. Only part of the rows carry a size: once, few, many, or a class if the clone is expanded.

cdr3_nt: TGCAGTGCTAGAGATTTTCAGGGGGCGTCTCGAGAAAAACTGTTTTTT; cdr3_aa: CSARDFQGASREKLFF; d_call: TRBD1; j_call: TRBJ1-4; v_call: TRBV20-1; clone_size: -
cdr3_nt: TGCGCCAGCAGCTTGGTGGCTCCAGGGGGTGGTAATTCACCCCTCCACTTT; cdr3_aa: CASSLVAPGGGNSPLHF; d_call: TRBD1; j_call: TRBJ1-6; v_call: TRBV5-1; clone_size: -
cdr3_nt: TGTGCCAGCAACGGACTAGCGGGAGGGCACTCCTACAATGAGCAGTTCTTC; cdr3_aa: CASNGLAGGHSYNEQFF; d_call: TRBD2; j_call: TRBJ2-1; v_call: TRBV2; clone_size: -
cdr3_nt: TGTGCCAGCAGTGCCCGGCAGGGGGCACAGCCCCAGCATTTT; cdr3_aa: CASSARQGAQPQHF; d_call: TRBD1; j_call: TRBJ1-5; v_call: TRBV12-3/TRBV12-4; clone_size: -
cdr3_nt: TGCGCCAGCAGCCACCCCGGGAGCGGGAGGACAGATACGCAGTATTTT; cdr3_aa: CASSHPGSGRTDTQYF; d_call: TRBD2; j_call: TRBJ2-3; v_call: TRBV4-1; clone_size: many
cdr3_nt: TGCGCCAGCAGCCAAGGCGGACTAGGCGGAGAGACCCAGTACTTC; cdr3_aa: CASSQGGLGGETQYF; d_call: TRBD2; j_call: TRBJ2-5; v_call: TRBV4-1; clone_size: -
cdr3_nt: TGTGCCAGCAGTTCGGCGCTGTCTGGGGCCAACGTCCTGACTTTC; cdr3_aa: CASSSALSGANVLTF; d_call: -; j_call: TRBJ2-6; v_call: TRBV6-5; clone_size: -
cdr3_nt: TGTGCCAGCAACCCACAGGGGACAACGCTGAACACCGGGGAGCTGTTTTTT; cdr3_aa: CASNPQGTTLNTGELFF; d_call: TRBD1; j_call: TRBJ2-2; v_call: TRBV7-2; clone_size: -
cdr3_nt: TGTGCCAGCAGCAATCACGGACAGGCAACCTACGAGCAGTACTTC; cdr3_aa: CASSNHGQATYEQYF; d_call: TRBD1; j_call: TRBJ2-7; v_call: TRBV11-3; clone_size: -
cdr3_nt: TGTGCCAGCAGCTTAGATGCAGGGGGCCACACCGGGGAGCTGTTTTTT; cdr3_aa: CASSLDAGGHTGELFF; d_call: TRBD1; j_call: TRBJ2-2; v_call: TRBV7-9; clone_size: few
cdr3_nt: TGTGCCAGCAGCACCGCCGGGACAAACCCTGGAAACACCATATATTTT; cdr3_aa: CASSTAGTNPGNTIYF; d_call: -; j_call: TRBJ1-3; v_call: TRBV7-2; clone_size: -
cdr3_nt: TGCAGTGCTTCGGGGGACAGCGAAAACCAAGAGACCCAGTACTTC; cdr3_aa: CSASGDSENQETQYF; d_call: -; j_call: TRBJ2-5; v_call: TRBV20-1; clone_size: few
cdr3_nt: TGCAGTGCTCCCCTGGGGGGGACAGGGGATCAGCCCCAGCATTTT; cdr3_aa: CSAPLGGTGDQPQHF; d_call: TRBD1; j_call: TRBJ1-5; v_call: TRBV20-1; clone_size: -
cdr3_nt: TGTGCCAGCAGCGACAGCGACAACTATGGCTACACCTTC; cdr3_aa: CASSDSDNYGYTF; d_call: -; j_call: TRBJ1-2; v_call: TRBV9; clone_size: -
cdr3_nt: TGTGCCAGCAGTGAATTATTAGCGGGGGATTACAATGAGCAGTTCTTC; cdr3_aa: CASSELLAGDYNEQFF; d_call: TRBD2; j_call: TRBJ2-1; v_call: TRBV2; clone_size: few
cdr3_nt: TGTGCCACGCTTCCTGGGCTAGCGGGAGTAGAGAATGAGCAGTTCTTC; cdr3_aa: CATLPGLAGVENEQFF; d_call: TRBD2; j_call: TRBJ2-1; v_call: TRBV5-5; clone_size: many
cdr3_nt: TGTGCCACCAGCAGACCCCCTAGCGGGGGTATTTACAATGAGCAGTTCTTC; cdr3_aa: CATSRPPSGGIYNEQFF; d_call: TRBD2; j_call: TRBJ2-1; v_call: TRBV15; clone_size: -
cdr3_nt: TGCAGTGCTAGCGTCGCGGTAGGGGCCCAGAATTCACCCCTCCACTTT; cdr3_aa: CSASVAVGAQNSPLHF; d_call: -; j_call: TRBJ1-6; v_call: TRBV20-1; clone_size: few
cdr3_nt: TGTGCCAGCAGCCTGGGACTACAGAGTGAGCAGTTCTTC; cdr3_aa: CASSLGLQSEQFF; d_call: TRBD2; j_call: TRBJ2-1; v_call: TRBV3-1; clone_size: many
cdr3_nt: TGTGCCAGCAGCTTAGAGTCTGGACCCGCATTTGGTGGGGCCCTCCACTTT; cdr3_aa: CASSLESGPAFGGALHF; d_call: -; j_call: TRBJ1-6; v_call: TRBV11-2; clone_size: many
cdr3_nt: TGTGCCAGCAGTTCACAGGGTTACCCGGCGGATACGCAGTATTTT; cdr3_aa: CASSSQGYPADTQYF; d_call: -; j_call: TRBJ2-3; v_call: TRBV12-3/TRBV12-4; clone_size: -
cdr3_nt: TGCAGTGCCGAGCGGGCAGGACAGGGCTCCTACGAGCAGTACTTC; cdr3_aa: CSAERAGQGSYEQYF; d_call: TRBD1; j_call: TRBJ2-7; v_call: TRBV20-1; clone_size: many
cdr3_nt: TGTGCCAGCAGTTACTCAAGCGGGAGGGCCGCAGATACGCAGTATTTT; cdr3_aa: CASSYSSGRAADTQYF; d_call: TRBD2; j_call: TRBJ2-3; v_call: TRBV6-5; clone_size: few
cdr3_nt: TGTGCCAGCAGCTTGGAGACTGAAGCTTTCTTT; cdr3_aa: CASSLETEAFF; d_call: -; j_call: TRBJ1-1; v_call: TRBV5-6; clone_size: -
cdr3_nt: TGTGCCAGCAGCCAGGCGACCCTGGGGCAGGGGTACGAGCAGTACTTC; cdr3_aa: CASSQATLGQGYEQYF; d_call: -; j_call: TRBJ2-7; v_call: TRBV4-2; clone_size: few
cdr3_nt: TGTGCCAGCAGTTTTGGGAAGTCGGATGGGGCCAACGTCCTGACTTTC; cdr3_aa: CASSFGKSDGANVLTF; d_call: -; j_call: TRBJ2-6; v_call: TRBV12-3/TRBV12-4; clone_size: -
cdr3_nt: TGCAGTGGGCAGGGCCGGGGCGGGGAGCTGTTTTTT; cdr3_aa: CSGQGRGGELFF; d_call: -; j_call: TRBJ2-2; v_call: TRBV20-1; clone_size: -
cdr3_nt: TGTGCCAGCAGCTTGGGTTGGACTAGCGGGACCTACAATGAGCAGTTCTTC; cdr3_aa: CASSLGWTSGTYNEQFF; d_call: TRBD2; j_call: TRBJ2-1; v_call: TRBV5-6; clone_size: -
cdr3_nt: TGTGCCAGCAGTCCGGGCGACGGGGGGGGATTGAGAGAGACCCAGTACTTC; cdr3_aa: CASSPGDGGGLRETQYF; d_call: TRBD2; j_call: TRBJ2-5; v_call: TRBV28; clone_size: -
cdr3_nt: TGTGCCATCACTGAGACAGGGGTGGAAGATACGCAGTATTTT; cdr3_aa: CAITETGVEDTQYF; d_call: TRBD1; j_call: TRBJ2-3; v_call: TRBV10-3; clone_size: few
cdr3_nt: TGTGCCAGCAGTCCGGACAGGGAGAACACCGGGGAGCTGTTTTTT; cdr3_aa: CASSPDRENTGELFF; d_call: TRBD1; j_call: TRBJ2-2; v_call: TRBV28; clone_size: many
cdr3_nt: TGTGCCAGCAGCTTGTTCGGGGCTGGGCTGAACACTGAAGCTTTCTTT; cdr3_aa: CASSLFGAGLNTEAFF; d_call: -; j_call: TRBJ1-1; v_call: TRBV5-6; clone_size: few
cdr3_nt: TGTGCCAGCAGTACAATGGGAACCGGGGGCTACACCTTC; cdr3_aa: CASSTMGTGGYTF; d_call: -; j_call: TRBJ1-2; v_call: TRBV3-1; clone_size: many
cdr3_nt: TGTGCCAGCAGCTTATTTCTTCCGACTAGCGGGAGTAGTGAGCAGTTCTTC; cdr3_aa: CASSLFLPTSGSSEQFF; d_call: TRBD2; j_call: TRBJ2-1; v_call: TRBV7-9; clone_size: few
cdr3_nt: TGCGCCAGCAGCTCGCCGGGGGGGAGAGAAGAGACCCAGTACTTC; cdr3_aa: CASSSPGGREETQYF; d_call: TRBD2; j_call: TRBJ2-5; v_call: TRBV5-1; clone_size: -
cdr3_nt: TGTGCCAGCAGCCCAGGGACTAGCGGGAGCACCTACAATGAGCAGTTCTTC; cdr3_aa: CASSPGTSGSTYNEQFF; d_call: TRBD2; j_call: TRBJ2-1; v_call: TRBV7-9; clone_size: few
cdr3_nt: TGTGCCAGCAGTGACCTAGCGGGAGGGATCACAGATACGCAGTATTTT; cdr3_aa: CASSDLAGGITDTQYF; d_call: TRBD2; j_call: TRBJ2-3; v_call: TRBV25-1; clone_size: -
cdr3_nt: TGCAGCGCAGGGACTAGCGGGGGCCAACACAATGAGCAGTTCTTC; cdr3_aa: CSAGTSGGQHNEQFF; d_call: TRBD2; j_call: TRBJ2-1; v_call: TRBV29-1; clone_size: few
cdr3_nt: TGTGCCAGCAGCCAAGATATGGGTTACAATGAGCAGTTCTTC; cdr3_aa: CASSQDMGYNEQFF; d_call: -; j_call: TRBJ2-1; v_call: TRBV14; clone_size: -
cdr3_nt: TGCAGTGCTCCTGGGCTCCCCTATGGCTACACCTTC; cdr3_aa: CSAPGLPYGYTF; d_call: -; j_call: TRBJ1-2; v_call: TRBV20-1; clone_size: -
cdr3_nt: TGTGCCAGCGGGGAGAGGCAATCCTACGAGCAGTACTTC; cdr3_aa: CASGERQSYEQYF; d_call: -; j_call: TRBJ2-7; v_call: TRBV28; clone_size: few
cdr3_nt: TGTGCCAGCAGAAAGGGGGAAACTGAAGCTTTCTTT; cdr3_aa: CASRKGETEAFF; d_call: -; j_call: TRBJ1-1; v_call: TRBV6-5; clone_size: -
cdr3_nt: TGTGCCAGCAGATACCTAGCGGGGGCGAACACCGGGGAGCTGTTTTTT; cdr3_aa: CASRYLAGANTGELFF; d_call: TRBD2; j_call: TRBJ2-2; v_call: TRBV12-3/TRBV12-4; clone_size: -
cdr3_nt: TGTGCCAGCAGCGACGGCTTTGGCCATGAGCAGTTCTTC; cdr3_aa: CASSDGFGHEQFF; d_call: -; j_call: TRBJ2-1; v_call: TRBV11-3; clone_size: -
cdr3_nt: TGTGCCAGCAGCCAAGAGGGGGGGGGACAAGGAGATACGCAGTATTTT; cdr3_aa: CASSQEGGGQGDTQYF; d_call: -; j_call: TRBJ2-3; v_call: TRBV3-1; clone_size: few
cdr3_nt: TGTGCCAGCAGCTTAGAGGGCGGGAGGACGGGGGACATTCAGTACTTC; cdr3_aa: CASSLEGGRTGDIQYF; d_call: TRBD2; j_call: TRBJ2-4; v_call: TRBV7-2; clone_size: -
cdr3_nt: TGCAGTGCTAGAGATCGTCGGCGGGAGGGCCTGTGGGAGACCCAGTACTTC; cdr3_aa: CSARDRRREGLWETQYF; d_call: TRBD2; j_call: TRBJ2-5; v_call: TRBV20-1; clone_size: -
cdr3_nt: TGTGCCAGCAGAATCTCCGGGACAGGGGGCGCAGGCAGGAGAGAGACCCAGTACTTC; cdr3_aa: CASRISGTGGAGRRETQYF; d_call: TRBD1; j_call: TRBJ2-5; v_call: TRBV12-3/TRBV12-4; clone_size: -
cdr3_nt: TGTGCCAGCAGCTTAGAACAGGGGGCTAACTATGGCTACACCTTC; cdr3_aa: CASSLEQGANYGYTF; d_call: TRBD1; j_call: TRBJ1-2; v_call: TRBV7-8; clone_size: many
cdr3_nt: TGTGCCAGCAGTACAACATGGACGGGCGAGCAGTACTTC; cdr3_aa: CASSTTWTGEQYF; d_call: -; j_call: TRBJ2-7; v_call: TRBV27; clone_size: -
cdr3_nt: TGTGCCAGCAGCCAAGATTTGGGAGACACTGAAGCTTTCTTT; cdr3_aa: CASSQDLGDTEAFF; d_call: -; j_call: TRBJ1-1; v_call: TRBV4-2; clone_size: -
cdr3_nt: TGTGCCAGCAGCTGGCGAGGGGACGGAAACACCATATATTTT; cdr3_aa: CASSWRGDGNTIYF; d_call: -; j_call: TRBJ1-3; v_call: TRBV3-1; clone_size: many
cdr3_nt: TGTGCCAGCAGCCGCTCCAGGGGGTTCCCCGGGGAGCTGTTTTTT; cdr3_aa: CASSRSRGFPGELFF; d_call: TRBD1; j_call: TRBJ2-2; v_call: TRBV28; clone_size: once
cdr3_nt: TGTGCCAGCAGCCCCTGGGACTCAAACTCCTACGAGCAGTACTTC; cdr3_aa: CASSPWDSNSYEQYF; d_call: -; j_call: TRBJ2-7; v_call: TRBV7-9; clone_size: many
cdr3_nt: TGCGCCAGCAGCCCCCGGGAGTCGAACTACAATGAGCAGTTCTTC; cdr3_aa: CASSPRESNYNEQFF; d_call: -; j_call: TRBJ2-1; v_call: TRBV4-1; clone_size: few